This TCR beta chain appears in the sequencing data of a study of cytomegalovirus exposure and HLA in healthy donors. Whole-study findings and limits: The study labeled 164 TCR beta chains cytomegalovirus-associated. Cytomegalovirus status, reportedly, was diagnosed with high specificity and sensitivity by the classifier. Rare TCR sequences predominated, though certain public TCRs were found in many donors.

Some clones are missing from TCRdb's copy, which holds only in-frame ones; the method was immunoSEQ multiplex PCR. Altogether 100,000 to 150,000 clones are present, about 88% being singletons, with the ten largest covering more than 0.95%. On this clone: Its specificity is not known.

The CDR3 is 16 amino acids. Germline CDR1 is KGHSH and CDR2 is LQKENI. V shed 3 bases and J 6 bases; nucleotides not matched to a gene: 13. This sequence was found in a woman between 18 and 30 years old in good health and CMV-seronegative. Sequences were obtained from PBMCs. This chain connects TRBV18 to TRBJ2-7, with 8 bases matching TRBD1. The CDR3 here is CASSPSAGGIGGEQYF. DNA for the CDR3: TGTGCCAGCTCACCCTCGGCAGGGGGCATCGGCGGCGAGCAGTACTTC.